These 24 T cell receptor beta chains came from one sample sequenced in a study of T cell responses to AZD1222 COVID-19 vaccine. This table comes from immunoSEQ multiplex PCR, and its TCRdb copy is limited to in-frame clones, with some not included. The data contain 95,000 to 110,000 clones, approximately 88% of them singletons. The material sequenced was peripheral blood, taken on day 0 of AZD1222 vaccination. The receptors derive from an adult in good health.

The CDR3 sequence: CASSLGGDTQYF. The CDR3 DNA sequence: TGTGCCAGCAGCTTGGGAGGGGATACGCAGTATTTT. The chain carries TRBV5-4 and TRBJ2-3, with TRBD2 as a possible D gene (5 bases). CDR3 length: 12 residues. Germline assignment: CDR1 SGHNT and CDR2 YYREEE (reference sequence). V lost 0 bases and J 6 bases, leaving 5 bases between the germline ends. Filled out from reference TRBV5-4 and TRBJ2-3, the complete variable domain reads ETGVTQSPTHLIKTRGQQVTLRCSSQSGHNTVSWYQQALGQGPQFIFQYYREEENGRGNFPPRFSGLQFPNYSSELNVNALELDDSALYLCASSLGGDTQYFGPGTRLTVL.

This chain links TRBV4-3 with TRBJ1-2; D uncertain. The CDR3 is made up of 15 amino acids. Germline V gene sequence: CDR1 LGHNA, CDR2 YSLEER. V lost 1 base and J lost 10, with 19 bases in between. CDR3 sequence: CASSQVPRLREDYTF. The DNA for the CDR3 is TGCGCCAGCAGCCAAGTACCACGATTACGGGAGGACTACACCTTC.

As for this clone: A junction boundary mismatches the germline segment, possibly from a read error. The rearrangement links TRBV19 to TRBJ2-1, with no clear D. CDR1 LNHDA and CDR2 SQIVND come from the germline V gene (reference sequence). The CDR3 runs 12 residues. The CDR3 region is CASSISYSEQFF. The CDR3 DNA sequence: TGTGCCAGTAGTATCTCATACAGTGAGCAGTTCTTC.

The gene calls are TRBV28 and TRBJ2-7; D possibly matches TRBD1 or TRBD2 (5 bases each). Germline loops: CDR1 MDHEN, CDR2 SYDVKM. The CDR3 contains 15 residues. Trimming shortened V by 3 bases and J by 0 bases, and 12 bases separated the two germline ends. CDR3 loop: CASSFIGTASYEQYF. Written as DNA, the CDR3 is TGTGCCAGCAGTTTTATCGGGACCGCCTCCTACGAGCAGTACTTC.

The chain combines TRBV6-5 with TRBJ1-4; possibly TRBD1 for D (6 bases). Germline CDR1 reads MNHEY; CDR2 reads SVGAGI. The V gene lost 9 bases and the J gene lost 5 bases, with 13 bases spanning the gap. The CDR3 covers 13 residues. The CDR3: CASLSGTNEKLFF. CDR3 nucleotides: TGTGCCAGTCTCTCCGGGACAAATGAAAAACTGTTTTTT.

This chain connects TRBV27 to TRBJ2-4, with 11 bases aligning to TRBD2. The length of the CDR3 is 19 residues. CDR1 MNHEY and CDR2 SMNVEV come from the germline V gene (reference sequence). Germline trimming cut 5 bases from V and 0 bases from J; bases unmatched to any gene: 12. The CDR3 region is CASSLFWASGGLAKNIQYF. CDR3 DNA: TGTGCCAGCAGTCTATTCTGGGCTAGCGGGGGGCTAGCCAAAAACATTCAGTACTTC.

The chain couples TRBV19 to TRBJ1-2; possibly TRBD1 for D (5 bases). Germline CDR1 LNHDA, CDR2 SQIVND (reference sequence). The CDR3 is 16 amino acids. Trimming shortened V by 4 bases and J by 3 bases, and 18 bases separated the two germline ends. DNA for the CDR3: TGTGCCAGTAGTACCCCTGGGTGGCAGGGCGACTATGGCTACACCTTC. Its translation is CASSTPGWQGDYGYTF. Using reference TRBV19 and TRBJ1-2 for the parts outside the CDR3, the full variable domain is DGGITQSPKYLFRKEGQNVTLSCEQNLNHDAMYWYRQDPGQGLRLIYYSQIVNDFQKGDIAEGYSVSREKKESFPLTVTSAQKNPTAFYLCASSTPGWQGDYGYTFGSGTRLTVV.

This chain links TRBV4-3 with TRBJ2-3, with TRBD2 as a possible D gene (6 bases). Trimming pared 0 bases from V and 3 bases from J, leaving 22 bases between. Per germline, CDR1 LGHNA and CDR2 YSLEER. The CDR3 length is 19 residues. CDR3 amino acids: CASSQDPFGGAPYTDTQYF. Written as DNA, the CDR3 is TGCGCCAGCAGCCAAGATCCTTTCGGGGGAGCTCCTTATACAGATACGCAGTATTTT.

This chain uses TRBV28 with TRBJ1-4; D perhaps matches TRBD1 (5 bases). The CDR3 runs 14 residues. Germline CDR1 and CDR2: MDHEN and SYDVKM. V lost 3 bases and J lost 7, with 12 bases in between. Written as DNA, the CDR3 is TGTGCCAGCAGTTTCAGGAAGGGGAGTGAAAAACTGTTTTTT. Amino acids: CASSFRKGSEKLFF.

This chain joins TRBV7-3 and TRBJ2-7; 9 bases are shared with TRBD1. The V gene end was trimmed by 1 base and the J gene end by 0 bases; junction bases not matched to a gene: 7. Per the germline V gene, CDR1 is SGHTA and CDR2 is FQGTGA. The CDR3 covers 17 residues. In DNA, the CDR3 is TGTGCCAGCAGCTTAATGGGACCGGGACAGGGCTCCTACGAGCAGTACTTC. Translating gives CASSLMGPGQGSYEQYF. The whole variable domain, remainder taken from reference TRBV7-3 and TRBJ2-7, is GAGVSQTPSNKVTEKGKYVELRCDPISGHTALYWYRQSLGQGPEFLIYFQGTGAADDSGLPNDRFFAVRPEGSVSTLKIQRTERGDSAVYLCASSLMGPGQGSYEQYFGPGTRLTVT.

This chain uses TRBV4-1 with TRBJ2-2; TRBD1 or TRBD2 may be the D gene (5 bases each). Trimming shortened V by 1 base and J by 5 bases, and 14 bases separated the two germline ends. The CDR3 is 16 amino acids. Germline V lookup: CDR1 MGHRA, CDR2 YSYEKL. The CDR3 loop reads CASSQVGVLGTGELFF. The CDR3 DNA sequence: TGCGCCAGCAGCCAAGTGGGGGTACTAGGAACCGGGGAGCTGTTTTTT.

This clone was observed a handful of times. The chain employs TRBV21-1 and TRBJ2-3; the table's D gene call, TRBD2, was not cross checked with the DNA. TRBV21-1 is a pseudogene segment. The CDR3 has 12 amino acids. The DNA of the CDR3 is TGTGCCAGCAGCAAACGAGGAGATACGCAGTATTTT. It codes for CASSKRGDTQYF.

This clone has just a few counts. The CDR3 nucleotides read TGCAGTGCTAGAGATTTGGATACGCAGTATTTT. It is translated as CSARDLDTQYF. V and J are TRBV20-1 and TRBJ2-3; no clear D gene. The CDR3 sequence is 11 residues long. The germline V and J ends were trimmed by 0 bases and 6 bases, with 4 bases remaining between them. Germline lookup yields CDR1 DFQATT and CDR2 SNEGSKA (reference sequence).

The V call is TRBV28, the J call TRBJ2-1; a weak D match, TRBD2 (5 bases). This CDR3 has 16 residues. Germline assignment: CDR1 MDHEN and CDR2 SYDVKM. V shed 6 bases and J shed 5 bases, with 20 bases lying between them. Here the CDR3 reads CASSFRRSRANNEQFF. The DNA of the CDR3 is TGTGCCAGCAGCTTCCGGAGATCGCGGGCCAACAATGAGCAGTTCTTC. Looking up the rest from reference TRBV28 and TRBJ2-1 gives the full variable domain: DVKVTQSSRYLVKRTGEKVFLECVQDMDHENMFWYRQDPGLGLRLIYFSYDVKMKEKGDIPEGYSVSREKKERFSLILESASTNQTSMYLCASSFRRSRANNEQFFGPGTRLTVL.

This chain's CDR3 is CASSASVSGGFYEQYF. Written as DNA, the CDR3 is TGTGCCAGCAGCGCATCGGTGAGCGGGGGTTTCTACGAGCAGTACTTC. V and J are TRBV14 and TRBJ2-7, with 8 bases matching TRBD2. Germline CDR1 and CDR2: SGHDN and FVKESK. The CDR3 spans 16 residues. The V gene end was trimmed by 5 bases and the J gene end by 3 bases; junction bases not matched to a gene: 12.

This clone was counted only a few times. V is TRBV29-1 and J is TRBJ2-7; D is uncertain. The CDR3 has 13 residues. V was cut by 5 bases and J by 0 bases, with 11 bases left in between. In germline, CDR1 is SQVTM, CDR2 ANQGSEA. CDR3 coding DNA: TGCAGCGTTCTTGACGGCAGCTCCTACGAGCAGTACTTC. The encoded protein is CSVLDGSSYEQYF.

This sequence joins TRBV9 and TRBJ2-2; D remains ambiguous. The CDR3 extends over 15 amino acids. Germline lookup yields CDR1 SGDLS and CDR2 YYNGEE. Trimming removed 0 bases from V and 7 bases from J, with 13 bases in between. CDR3: CASSVGRAGGGELFF. The CDR3 region has the DNA TGTGCCAGCAGCGTAGGACGAGCTGGTGGCGGGGAGCTGTTTTTT.

The chain is built from TRBV7-9 and TRBJ2-3; 12 bases are a match to TRBD2. V shed 4 bases, J shed 0 bases, and the junction held 5 bases outside the gene matches. Germline CDR1 reads SEHNR; CDR2 reads FQNEAQ (reference sequence). This CDR3 contains 17 residues. CDR3 coding DNA: TGTGCCAGCAGCTCCCGGACTAGCGGGGAGAGCACAGATACGCAGTATTTT. This gives the protein CASSSRTSGESTDTQYF.

The genes are TRBV18 and TRBJ1-6, with 11 positions matching TRBD1. This CDR3 comprises 14 residues. The V gene end was trimmed by 8 bases and the J gene end by 7 bases; junction bases not matched to a gene: 4. CDR1 is KGHSH, CDR2 LQKENI, per germline. The CDR3 DNA sequence: TGTGCCAGCAGTGGACAGGGGGCGAATTCACCCCTCCACTTT. Its protein product is CASSGQGANSPLHF.

The CDR3 nucleotides are TGTGCCAGCAGCCAAGCCCGGGGGGGGAATGAGCAGTTCTTC. Protein: CASSQARGGNEQFF. The chain uses TRBV4-2 and TRBJ2-1, with 8 bases fitting TRBD2. The CDR3 contains 14 residues. Germline CDR1 and CDR2: LGHNA and YNFKEQ. Germline trimming cut 1 base from V and 7 bases from J; bases unmatched to any gene: 3.

J is TRBJ2-3 and V is TRBV3-1 (or the pseudogene TRBV3-2), with a weak D call TRBD1 (6 bases). CDR3 length equals 14 residues. Germline CDR1 reads LGHDT; CDR2 reads YNNKEL (reference sequence). The germline V and J ends were trimmed by 0 bases and 3 bases, with 7 bases remaining between them. This CDR3 reads CASSQDRGTDTQYF. Written as DNA, the CDR3 is TGTGCCAGCAGCCAAGATAGGGGGACAGATACGCAGTATTTT.

CDR3 protein: CASSQEHPRGNEQFF. The CDR3 coding sequence is TGTGCCAGCAGCCAAGAGCACCCCCGGGGCAATGAGCAGTTCTTC. V gene TRBV4-2 combines with J gene TRBJ2-1; the D gene is possibly TRBD2 (5 bases). Trimming removed 0 bases from V and 6 bases from J, with 12 bases in between. CDR3 length: 15 amino acids. The germline gives CDR1 LGHNA, CDR2 YNFKEQ.

The chain joins TRBV6-2 or TRBV6-3 to TRBJ2-2, with D maybe TRBD1 (6 bases). This CDR3 has 15 amino acids. V was pared by 3 bases and J by 5 bases, with 13 bases between. The germline gives CDR1 MNHEY, CDR2 SVGEGT. As DNA, the CDR3 is TGTGCCAGCAGTTATAGTCCTGGACAGACCGGGGAGCTGTTTTTT. It encodes CASSYSPGQTGELFF.

This clone was seen a handful of times. The rearrangement joins TRBV6-2 or TRBV6-3 to TRBJ1-6; possible D gene TRBD1, 5 bases. This CDR3 is built from 14 residues. Germline-derived CDR1 and CDR2 are MNHEY and SVGEGT. The V end was cut by 4 bases, the J end by 4 bases, with 8 bases between. CDR3 DNA: TGTGCCAGCAGTTCCGGGACTTATAATTCACCCCTCCACTTT. Translation: CASSSGTYNSPLHF.